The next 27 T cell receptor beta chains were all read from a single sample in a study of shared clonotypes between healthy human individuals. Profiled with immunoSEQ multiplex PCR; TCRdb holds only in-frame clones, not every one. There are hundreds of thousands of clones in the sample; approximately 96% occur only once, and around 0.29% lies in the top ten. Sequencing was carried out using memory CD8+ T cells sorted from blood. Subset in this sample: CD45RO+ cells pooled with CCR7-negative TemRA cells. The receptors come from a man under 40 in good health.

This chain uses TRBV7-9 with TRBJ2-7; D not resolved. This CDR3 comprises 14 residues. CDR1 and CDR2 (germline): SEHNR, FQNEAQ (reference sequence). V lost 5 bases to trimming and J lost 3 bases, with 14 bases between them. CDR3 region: CASSPKEKGYEQYF. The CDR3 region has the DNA TGTGCCAGCAGCCCTAAGGAGAAGGGCTACGAGCAGTACTTC.

CDR3 sequence reads: CASSSWGAYEQYF. The DNA for the CDR3 is TGTGCCAGCAGCTCCTGGGGGGCCTACGAGCAGTACTTC. This chain connects TRBV5-8 to TRBJ2-7, with a possible D match to TRBD2 (6 bases). The CDR3 contains 13 residues. The V gene's germline CDR1 is SGHTS and CDR2 YDEGEE. V was clipped by 3 bases and J by 2 bases, with 9 bases between them.

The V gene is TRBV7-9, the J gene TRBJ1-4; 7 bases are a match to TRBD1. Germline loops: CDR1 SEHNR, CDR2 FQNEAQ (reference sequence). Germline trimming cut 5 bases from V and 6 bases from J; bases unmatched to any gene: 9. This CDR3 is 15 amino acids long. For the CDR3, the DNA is TGTGCCAGCAGCATCGAGGGGGCTGGTTATGAAAAACTGTTTTTT. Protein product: CASSIEGAGYEKLFF. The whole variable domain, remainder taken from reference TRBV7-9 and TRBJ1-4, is DTGVSQNPRHKITKRGQNVTFRCDPISEHNRLYWYRQTLGQGPEFLTYFQNEAQLEKSRLLSDRFSAERPKGSFSTLEIQRTEQGDSAMYLCASSIEGAGYEKLFFGSGTQLSVL.

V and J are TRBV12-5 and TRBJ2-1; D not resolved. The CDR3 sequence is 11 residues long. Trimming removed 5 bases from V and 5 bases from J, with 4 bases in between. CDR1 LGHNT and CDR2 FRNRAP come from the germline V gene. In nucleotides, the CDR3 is TGTGCTAGTGGTCCAGACAATGAGCAGTTCTTC. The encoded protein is CASGPDNEQFF.

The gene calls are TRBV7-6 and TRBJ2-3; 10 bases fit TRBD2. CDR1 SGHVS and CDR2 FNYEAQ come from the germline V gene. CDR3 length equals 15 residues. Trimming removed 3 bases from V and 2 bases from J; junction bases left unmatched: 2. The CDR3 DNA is TGTGCCAGCAGCTTTACTAGCGGGAACACAGATACGCAGTATTTT. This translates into CASSFTSGNTDTQYF. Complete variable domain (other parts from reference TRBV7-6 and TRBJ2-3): GAGVSQSPRYKVTKRGQDVALRCDPISGHVSLYWYRQALGQGPEFLTYFNYEAQQDKSGLPNDRFSAERPEGSISTLTIQRTEQRDSAMYRCASSFTSGNTDTQYFGPGTRLTVL.

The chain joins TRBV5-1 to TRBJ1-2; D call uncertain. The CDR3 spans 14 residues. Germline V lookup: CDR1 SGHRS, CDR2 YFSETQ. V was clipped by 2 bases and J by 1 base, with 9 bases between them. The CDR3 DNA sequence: TGCGCCAGCAGCTTCCCGGAGGGTAACTATGGCTACACCTTC. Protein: CASSFPEGNYGYTF.

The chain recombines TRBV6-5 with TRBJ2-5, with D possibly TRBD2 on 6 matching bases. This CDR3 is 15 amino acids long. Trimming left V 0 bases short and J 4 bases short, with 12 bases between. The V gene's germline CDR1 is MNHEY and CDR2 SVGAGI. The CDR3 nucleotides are TGTGCCAGCAGTTACTCGTGGACTACCCGAGAGACCCAGTACTTC. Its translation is CASSYSWTTRETQYF.

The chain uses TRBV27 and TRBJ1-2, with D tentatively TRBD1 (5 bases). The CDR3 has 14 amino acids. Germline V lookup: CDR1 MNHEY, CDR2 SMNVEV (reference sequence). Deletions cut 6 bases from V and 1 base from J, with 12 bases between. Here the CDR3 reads CASSYGASNYGYTF. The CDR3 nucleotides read TGTGCCAGCAGCTACGGGGCAAGTAACTATGGCTACACCTTC.

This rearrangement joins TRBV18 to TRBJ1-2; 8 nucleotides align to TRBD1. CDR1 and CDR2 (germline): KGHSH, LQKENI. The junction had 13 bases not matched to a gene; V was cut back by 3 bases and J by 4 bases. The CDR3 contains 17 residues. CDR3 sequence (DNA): TGTGCCAGCTCACCCATTACCGGGACAGGTGCCATCTATGGCTACACCTTC. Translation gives CASSPITGTGAIYGYTF.

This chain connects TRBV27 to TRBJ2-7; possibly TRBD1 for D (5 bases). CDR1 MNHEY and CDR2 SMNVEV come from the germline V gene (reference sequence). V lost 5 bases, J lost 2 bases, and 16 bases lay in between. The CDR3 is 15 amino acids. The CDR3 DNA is TGTGCCAGCAGTCCTCTCCTCCAGGGCCCCTACGAGCAGTACTTC. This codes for CASSPLLQGPYEQYF.

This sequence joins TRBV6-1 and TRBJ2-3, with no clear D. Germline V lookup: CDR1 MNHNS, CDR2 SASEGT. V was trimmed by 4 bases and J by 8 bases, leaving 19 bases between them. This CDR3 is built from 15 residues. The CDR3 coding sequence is TGTGCCAGCAGTGCATCCACAGACCACTGGGGTACGCAGTATTTT. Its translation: CASSASTDHWGTQYF.

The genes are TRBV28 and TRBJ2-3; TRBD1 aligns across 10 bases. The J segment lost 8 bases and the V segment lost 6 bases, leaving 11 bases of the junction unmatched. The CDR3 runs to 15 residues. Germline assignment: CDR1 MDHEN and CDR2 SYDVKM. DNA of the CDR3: TGTGCCAGCAGCCCCGGGACAGGGGCCGCGCGTACGCAGTATTTT. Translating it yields CASSPGTGAARTQYF.

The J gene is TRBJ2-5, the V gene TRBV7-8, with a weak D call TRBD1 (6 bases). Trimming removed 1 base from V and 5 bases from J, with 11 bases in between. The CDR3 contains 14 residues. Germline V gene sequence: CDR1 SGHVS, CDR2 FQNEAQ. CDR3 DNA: TGTGCCAGCAGCTTAGGTGGGGGCCGGGAGACCCAGTACTTC. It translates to CASSLGGGRETQYF.

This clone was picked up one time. Here the CDR3 reads CASSTGTGNTEAFF. In nucleotides, the CDR3 is TGTGCCAGCAGCACCGGGACAGGGAACACTGAAGCTTTCTTT. The chain employs TRBV28 and TRBJ1-1; 8 positions match TRBD1. This CDR3 spans 14 amino acids. In germline, CDR1 is MDHEN, CDR2 SYDVKM. J gave up 1 base and V 6 bases, and 4 bases lay outside the gene matches.

CDR3: CATSESSGGTEAFF. Here the CDR3 DNA reads TGTGCCACCAGCGAGTCAAGTGGGGGCACTGAAGCTTTCTTT. The gene calls are TRBV15 and TRBJ1-1, with D maybe TRBD1 (5 bases). Germline V lookup: CDR1 LNHNV, CDR2 YYDKDF (reference sequence). This CDR3 comprises 14 residues. The V and J ends lost 5 bases and 4 bases respectively, with 14 bases between them.

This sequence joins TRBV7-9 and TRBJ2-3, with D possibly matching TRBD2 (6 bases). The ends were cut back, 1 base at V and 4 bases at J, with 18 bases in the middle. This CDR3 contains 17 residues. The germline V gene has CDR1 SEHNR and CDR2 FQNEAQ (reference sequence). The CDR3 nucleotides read TGTGCCAGCAGCTTAGGGGGTCTGGGCGGGAAGGCAGATACGCAGTATTTT. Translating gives CASSLGGLGGKADTQYF.

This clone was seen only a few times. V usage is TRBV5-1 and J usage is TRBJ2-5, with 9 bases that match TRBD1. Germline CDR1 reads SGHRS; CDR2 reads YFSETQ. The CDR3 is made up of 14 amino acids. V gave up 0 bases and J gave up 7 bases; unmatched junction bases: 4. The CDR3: CASSLGTGAPTQYF. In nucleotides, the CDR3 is TGCGCCAGCAGCTTGGGGACAGGGGCCCCGACCCAGTACTTC. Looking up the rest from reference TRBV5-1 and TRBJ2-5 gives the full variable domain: KAGVTQTPRYLIKTRGQQVTLSCSPISGHRSVSWYQQTPGQGLQFLFEYFSETQRNKGNFPGRFSGRQFSNSRSEMNVSTLELGDSALYLCASSLGTGAPTQYFGPGTRLLVL.

For the CDR3, the DNA is TGTGCCAGCAGCTCGACAGGGGAGGCGGATACGCAGTATTTT. Translated: CASSSTGEADTQYF. The chain carries TRBV7-9 and TRBJ2-3; 8 bases are shared with TRBD1. This CDR3 comprises 14 residues. The junction had 6 bases not matched to a gene; V was cut back by 4 bases and J by 6 bases. CDR1 and CDR2 (germline): SEHNR, FQNEAQ (reference sequence).

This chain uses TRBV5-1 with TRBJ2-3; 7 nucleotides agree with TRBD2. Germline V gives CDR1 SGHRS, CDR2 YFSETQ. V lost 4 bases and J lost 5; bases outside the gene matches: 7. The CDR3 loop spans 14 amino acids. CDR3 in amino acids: CASSVGGPGDTQYF. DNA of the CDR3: TGCGCCAGCAGCGTGGGAGGGCCGGGAGATACGCAGTATTTT.

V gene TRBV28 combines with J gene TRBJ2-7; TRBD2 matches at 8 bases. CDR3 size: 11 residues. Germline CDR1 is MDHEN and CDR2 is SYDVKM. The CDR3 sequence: CASRGGTSLSV. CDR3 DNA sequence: TGTGCCAGCAGGGGGGGGACTAGTCTTTCGGTC.

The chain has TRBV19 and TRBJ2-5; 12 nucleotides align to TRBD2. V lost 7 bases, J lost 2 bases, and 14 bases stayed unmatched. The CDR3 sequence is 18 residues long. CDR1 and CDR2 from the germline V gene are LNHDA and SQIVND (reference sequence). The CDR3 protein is CASTKRASGRAGQETQYF. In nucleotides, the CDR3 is TGTGCCAGTACCAAGCGGGCTAGCGGGAGGGCGGGGCAAGAGACCCAGTACTTC.

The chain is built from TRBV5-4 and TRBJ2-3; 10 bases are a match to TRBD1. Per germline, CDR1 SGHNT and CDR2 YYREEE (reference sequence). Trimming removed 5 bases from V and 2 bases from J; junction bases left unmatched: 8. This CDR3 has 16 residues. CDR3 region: CASRRQGAIDTDTQYF. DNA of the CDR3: TGTGCCAGCAGAAGACAGGGGGCGATTGACACAGATACGCAGTATTTT.

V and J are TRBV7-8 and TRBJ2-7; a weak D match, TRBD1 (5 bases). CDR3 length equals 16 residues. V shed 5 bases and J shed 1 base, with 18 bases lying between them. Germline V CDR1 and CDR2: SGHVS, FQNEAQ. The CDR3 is CASSPGSPTASYEQYF. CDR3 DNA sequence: TGTGCCAGCAGCCCAGGATCCCCGACAGCTTCCTACGAGCAGTACTTC. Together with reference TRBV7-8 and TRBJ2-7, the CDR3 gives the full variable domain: GAGVSQSPRYKVAKRGQDVALRCDPISGHVSLFWYQQALGQGPEFLTYFQNEAQLDKSGLPSDRFFAERPEGSVSTLKIQRTQQEDSAVYLCASSPGSPTASYEQYFGPGTRLTVT.

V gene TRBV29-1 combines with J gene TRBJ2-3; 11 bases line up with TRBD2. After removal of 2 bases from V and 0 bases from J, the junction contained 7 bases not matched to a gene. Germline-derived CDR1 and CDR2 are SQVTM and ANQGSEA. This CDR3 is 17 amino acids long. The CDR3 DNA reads TGCAGCGTTGAATCTCTTAGGACTAGCGGGAGCACAGATACGCAGTATTTT. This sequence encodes CSVESLRTSGSTDTQYF.

This CDR3 is CASSLWGSSYEQYF. CDR3 bases: TGTGCCAGCAGTTTATGGGGGAGCTCCTACGAGCAGTACTTC. V is TRBV27 and J is TRBJ2-7; D may match TRBD1 or TRBD2 (5 bases each). The CDR3 contains 14 residues. The V end lost 1 base, the J end lost 0 bases, and 7 bases lay between the germline ends. Looked up from germline, CDR1 is MNHEY and CDR2 is SMNVEV (reference sequence).

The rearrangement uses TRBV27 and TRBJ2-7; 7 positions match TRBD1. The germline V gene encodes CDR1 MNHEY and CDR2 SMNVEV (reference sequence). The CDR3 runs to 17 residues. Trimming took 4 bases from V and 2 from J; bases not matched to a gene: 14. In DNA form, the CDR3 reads TGTGCCAGCAGTTCTGGAAAACAGGGGACGGTTACCTACGAGCAGTACTTC. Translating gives CASSSGKQGTVTYEQYF.

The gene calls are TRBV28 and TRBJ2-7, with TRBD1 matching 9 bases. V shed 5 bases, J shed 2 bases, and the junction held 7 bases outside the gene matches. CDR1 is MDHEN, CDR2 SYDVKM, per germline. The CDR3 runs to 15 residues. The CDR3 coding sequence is TGTGCCAGCAGTCCCCCGGGACAGGGAACCTACGAGCAGTACTTC. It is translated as CASSPPGQGTYEQYF. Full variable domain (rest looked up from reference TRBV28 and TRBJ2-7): DVKVTQSSRYLVKRTGEKVFLECVQDMDHENMFWYRQDPGLGLRLIYFSYDVKMKEKGDIPEGYSVSREKKERFSLILESASTNQTSMYLCASSPPGQGTYEQYFGPGTRLTVT.